Below, 22 T cell receptor beta chains from the same sample are listed, as sequenced in a study of OX40 agonist ivuxolimab in advanced cancers. Libraries were prepared by immunoSEQ multiplex PCR; TCRdb keeps only in-frame clonotypes and omits some of them. Of 52,000 or so clones listed, roughly 84% are singletons. This material consisted of CD4+ or CD8+ T cells sorted from blood, taken in a trial of the OX40 agonist ivuxolimab. The receptors here all came from an adult with an advanced solid tumor such as melanoma, head and neck, liver or kidney cancer.

A few counts support this clone. CDR3 sequence: CASSLGQGGTQPQHF. The CDR3, as DNA: TGTGCCAGCAGCTTAGGACAGGGAGGTACTCAGCCCCAGCATTTT. The chain carries TRBV7-6 and TRBJ1-5, with 7 bases aligning to TRBD1. The V and J ends lost 1 base and 6 bases, in that order; junction bases with no gene match: 6. CDR1 and CDR2 from the germline V gene are SGHVS and FNYEAQ. The CDR3 runs to 15 residues.

The chain joins TRBV5-6 to TRBJ2-7; D remains ambiguous. Trimming left V 0 bases short and J 5 bases short, with 12 bases between. This CDR3 is built from 14 residues. The germline V gene has CDR1 SGHDT and CDR2 YYEEEE. The CDR3: CASSLARLYHEQYF. Written as DNA, the CDR3 is TGTGCCAGCAGCTTGGCCCGATTATACCACGAGCAGTACTTC. Full variable domain (rest looked up from reference TRBV5-6 and TRBJ2-7): DAGVTQSPTHLIKTRGQQVTLRCSPKSGHDTVSWYQQALGQGPQFIFQYYEEEERQRGNFPDRFSGHQFPNYSSELNVNALLLGDSALYLCASSLARLYHEQYFGPGTRLTVT.

In this sample, this clone turned up a few times. This chain uses TRBV28 with TRBJ1-1; a weak D match, TRBD1 (6 bases). Per germline, CDR1 MDHEN and CDR2 SYDVKM. V dropped 2 bases and J dropped 5 bases, with 6 bases sitting between them. The CDR3 has 12 amino acids. CDR3 coding DNA: TGTGCCAGCAGTTTAAGGGGGACTGAAGCTTTCTTT. It yields the protein CASSLRGTEAFF.

V and J are TRBV25-1 and TRBJ2-7, with TRBD1 matching 7 bases. After removal of 4 bases from V and 0 bases from J, the junction contained 6 bases not matched to a gene. This CDR3 contains 15 residues. Germline V lookup: CDR1 MGHDK, CDR2 SYGVNS. The CDR3: CASSAPPGGSYEQYF. As DNA, the CDR3 is TGTGCCAGCAGTGCTCCCCCAGGGGGCTCCTACGAGCAGTACTTC.

The J gene is TRBJ1-2, the V gene TRBV6-5; D ambiguous. V lost 3 bases and J lost 1, with 9 bases in between. Germline CDR1 and CDR2: MNHEY and SVGAGI. The CDR3 sequence is 14 residues long. CDR3 sequence reads: CASSYTSLNYGYTF. In DNA form, the CDR3 reads TGTGCCAGCAGTTATACCTCCCTTAACTATGGCTACACCTTC.

The chain carries TRBV27 and TRBJ2-7; D is ambiguous. Germline CDR1 is MNHEY and CDR2 is SMNVEV (reference sequence). The V and J ends lost 3 bases and 2 bases respectively, with 14 bases between them. The CDR3 totals 15 residues. The CDR3 DNA follows: TGTGCCAGCAGTTTGTGGTCCGGTAGCACCTACGAGCAGTACTTC. Amino acids: CASSLWSGSTYEQYF.

The gene calls are TRBV9 and TRBJ2-7; 9 bases map to TRBD2. The V segment lost 2 bases and the J segment 0 bases; nucleotides outside the gene matches: 3. The CDR3 sequence is 15 residues long. From germline, CDR1 is SGDLS and CDR2 YYNGEE. CDR3 in amino acids: CASSVSGGSSYEQYF. The CDR3 DNA sequence: TGTGCCAGCAGCGTTAGCGGGGGAAGCTCCTACGAGCAGTACTTC.

This clone was observed once. Here the CDR3 DNA reads TGTGCCAGCAGTGTCCTAGCGGGGAGCTACAATGAGCAGTTCTTC. Protein product: CASSVLAGSYNEQFF. The gene calls are TRBV28 and TRBJ2-1; the match to TRBD2 covers 9 bases. With V trimmed by 5 bases and J by 3 bases, 5 bases remained unmatched. This CDR3 comprises 15 residues. CDR1 is MDHEN and CDR2 is SYDVKM in the germline V gene. The full variable domain, with the rest looked up from reference TRBV28 and TRBJ2-1, is DVKVTQSSRYLVKRTGEKVFLECVQDMDHENMFWYRQDPGLGLRLIYFSYDVKMKEKGDIPEGYSVSREKKERFSLILESASTNQTSMYLCASSVLAGSYNEQFFGPGTRLTVL.

The chain employs TRBV6-4 and TRBJ2-4; a possible D gene is TRBD1 (5 bases). From germline, CDR1 is MRHNA and CDR2 SNTAGT. Trimming pared 3 bases from V and 3 bases from J, leaving 24 bases between. The CDR3 loop spans 19 amino acids. The CDR3 reads CASSEGNPGHLLLKNIQYF. In DNA form, the CDR3 reads TGTGCCAGCAGTGAGGGGAATCCCGGACACCTCCTTCTCAAAAACATTCAGTACTTC.

This clone was detected once. The chain combines TRBV6-5 with TRBJ1-2; unclear D gene. Trimming stripped 6 bases from V and 1 base from J, with 12 bases between. Germline values: CDR1 MNHEY, CDR2 SVGAGI. The CDR3 runs to 14 residues. The CDR3 DNA reads TGTGCCAGCAGGTTCTGGGCCGATAACTATGGCTACACCTTC. It specifies CASRFWADNYGYTF.

The gene calls are TRBV7-2 and TRBJ1-5; 7 bases match TRBD1. The CDR3 spans 13 residues. Germline lookup yields CDR1 SGHTA and CDR2 FQGNSA. Trimming took 4 bases from V and 11 from J; bases not matched to a gene: 8. The CDR3 DNA is TGTGCCAGCAGCTGGACAGGCGGCCTGGCCCAGCATTTT. Translation: CASSWTGGLAQHF.

The J gene is TRBJ1-5, the V gene TRBV6-6; possibly TRBD1 for D (6 bases). CDR1 is MNHNY, CDR2 SVGAGI, per germline (reference sequence). The CDR3 spans 16 residues. Trimming removed 4 bases at V and 9 bases at J, with 22 bases between. CDR3 loop: CASSSPGANSRGPQHF. The CDR3 DNA reads TGTGCCAGCAGTTCTCCGGGGGCGAACTCCCGGGGGCCCCAGCATTTT.

The chain joins TRBV4-2 to TRBJ2-7, with D perhaps given as TRBD1 or TRBD2 (5 bases each). Germline values: CDR1 LGHNA, CDR2 YNFKEQ. The V gene lost 1 base and the J gene lost 2 bases, with 12 bases spanning the gap. The CDR3 runs 15 residues. CDR3 bases: TGTGCCAGCAGCCAAGCGGTGGGGGTCACCTACGAGCAGTACTTC. Protein sequence: CASSQAVGVTYEQYF.

The V call is TRBV18, the J call TRBJ1-1; weak D call: TRBD1 (6 bases). Between the trimmed V and J ends, which lost 2 bases and 1 base, there was a span of 8 bases. Germline-derived CDR1 and CDR2 are KGHSH and LQKENI. The CDR3 extends over 14 amino acids. CDR3 protein: CASSPRGENTEAFF. In nucleotides, the CDR3 is TGTGCCAGCTCACCAAGGGGGGAGAACACTGAAGCTTTCTTT.

Only a few counts were recorded for this clone. The chain employs TRBV2 and TRBJ2-7; TRBD1 agrees at 7 bases. Germline CDR1 SNHLY, CDR2 FYNNEI. This CDR3 has 13 amino acids. With V trimmed by 4 bases and J by 2 bases, 2 bases remained unmatched. The CDR3 coding sequence is TGTGCCAGCAGTGGGACAGGTGCCTACGAGCAGTACTTC. Amino acid sequence: CASSGTGAYEQYF. Drawing the rest from reference TRBV2 and TRBJ2-7, the complete variable domain is EPEVTQTPSHQVTQMGQEVILRCVPISNHLYFYWYRQILGQKVEFLVSFYNNEISEKSEIFDDQFSVERPDGSNFTLKIRSTKLEDSAMYFCASSGTGAYEQYFGPGTRLTVT.

V gene TRBV7-2 combines with J gene TRBJ2-1; unclear D gene. V was shortened by 0 bases and J by 2 bases, with 2 bases between the two germline ends. Germline CDR1 reads SGHTA; CDR2 reads FQGNSA. This CDR3 has 13 amino acids. CDR3 coding DNA: TGTGCCAGCAGCTTAGCGCCCTACAATGAGCAGTTCTTC. Its protein product is CASSLAPYNEQFF.

Concerning this clone itself: The sample contains more than one DNA sequence encoding this CDR3. The chain has TRBV4-2 and TRBJ2-2; D uncertain. CDR3 size: 14 residues. Germline values: CDR1 LGHNA, CDR2 YNFKEQ. Trimming left V 7 bases short and J 2 bases short, with 11 bases between. CDR3 protein: CASTWRPNTGELFF. The CDR3 nucleotides read TGTGCCAGCACTTGGCGGCCCAACACCGGGGAGCTGTTTTTT.

The chain has TRBV6-5 and TRBJ1-2; no definite D call. The ends were cut back, 2 bases at V and 8 bases at J, with 12 bases in the middle. This CDR3 is built from 13 residues. The germline gives CDR1 MNHEY, CDR2 SVGAGI. The CDR3 protein is CASSYLVLMGYTF. CDR3 DNA sequence: TGTGCCAGCAGTTACCTCGTCTTAATGGGCTACACCTTC.

This clone was seen once. The chain is built from TRBV30 and TRBJ2-1, with 8 bases fitting TRBD2. CDR3 length equals 17 residues. Germline V gene data show CDR1 as GTSNPN and CDR2 as SVGIG (reference sequence). V was clipped by 3 bases and J by 1 base; unmatched bases: 11. CDR3 DNA: TGTGCCTGGAGGGGAGGTTCTAGCGGGCCGTCCTACAATGAGCAGTTCTTC. This sequence encodes CAWRGGSSGPSYNEQFF.

The chain joins TRBV6-1 to TRBJ1-5, with unresolved D. The V end was cut by 6 bases, the J end by 4 bases, with 7 bases between. Germline CDR1 is MNHNS and CDR2 is SASEGT. The CDR3 runs to 12 residues. The CDR3 loop reads CASSPENQPQHF. In DNA form, the CDR3 reads TGTGCCAGCAGCCCAGAGAATCAGCCCCAGCATTTT.

This clone appeared a single time. The genes are TRBV5-1 and TRBJ1-1, with 8 bases that match TRBD1. Trimming removed 4 bases from V and 1 base from J; junction bases left unmatched: 3. From germline, CDR1 is SGHRS and CDR2 YFSETQ. The CDR3 is made up of 14 amino acids. CDR3 in amino acids: CASSPDRANTEAFF. The CDR3 bases are TGCGCCAGCAGCCCGGACAGGGCGAACACTGAAGCTTTCTTT.

The rearrangement joins TRBV27 to TRBJ1-5; D might be TRBD1 (5 bases). CDR3 length: 15 residues. CDR1 and CDR2 from the germline V gene are MNHEY and SMNVEV (reference sequence). The ends were cut back, 5 bases at V and 4 bases at J, with 15 bases in the middle. Written as DNA, the CDR3 is TGTGCCAGCAGTCGAGCGACAGCGATGAATCAGCCCCAGCATTTT. Its protein product is CASSRATAMNQPQHF.